The 6 T cell receptor beta chains presented below share a single source sample, sequenced in a study of blood T cell repertoires in COVID-19. This table comes from immunoSEQ multiplex PCR, and its TCRdb copy is limited to in-frame clones, with some not included. The sample includes hundreds of thousands of clones, more than 75% of them seen just once. Sequenced sample: PBMCs or T cells enriched from blood (not recorded which). These TCRs come from a man between 60 and 75 years old who had recovered from COVID-19.

The genes are TRBV7-8 and TRBJ2-5, with a possible D match to TRBD2 (5 bases). The V end lost 4 bases, the J end lost 5 bases, and 14 bases lay between the germline ends. The V gene's germline CDR1 is SGHVS and CDR2 FQNEAQ. The CDR3 has 14 residues. The CDR3 is CASSSRVPGETQYF. The CDR3 DNA reads TGTGCCAGCAGCTCGAGGGTTCCGGGGGAGACCCAGTACTTC.

V is TRBV3-1 (or the pseudogene TRBV3-2) and J is TRBJ1-2; no firm D call. The ends were cut back, 0 bases at V and 8 bases at J, with 16 bases in the middle. The CDR3 totals 15 residues. Germline values: CDR1 LGHDT, CDR2 YNNKEL (reference sequence). The DNA for the CDR3 is TGTGCCAGCAGCCAAGATCAGGAGGTCCCCTGGGGCTACACCTTC. Amino acids: CASSQDQEVPWGYTF.

This clone was counted a single time. The chain joins TRBV6-5 to TRBJ1-2; no firm D call. Trimming removed 5 bases at V and 1 base at J, with 11 bases between. Germline V gene data show CDR1 as MNHEY and CDR2 as SVGAGI. CDR3 size: 14 residues. This CDR3 is CASSRKRDNYGYTF. In DNA, the CDR3 is TGTGCCAGCAGTCGAAAGCGGGATAACTATGGCTACACCTTC.

In DNA form, the CDR3 reads TGCAGCGTTCTGACGGGACAGATGAACACTGAAGCTTTCTTT. It translates to CSVLTGQMNTEAFF. This chain joins TRBV29-1 and TRBJ1-1; 7 bases agree with TRBD1. CDR3 length: 14 residues. Trimming cost V 5 bases and J 0 bases; bases outside gene matches: 6. The germline gives CDR1 SQVTM, CDR2 ANQGSEA. Full variable domain (remainder filled in from reference TRBV29-1 and TRBJ1-1): SAVISQKPSRDICQRGTSLTIQCQVDSQVTMMFWYRQQPGQSLTLIATANQGSEATYESGFVIDKFPISRPNLTFSTLTVSNMSPEDSSIYLCSVLTGQMNTEAFFGQGTRLTVV.

This clone appeared a single time. The chain has TRBV6-5 and TRBJ1-6; D remains unclear. This CDR3 comprises 15 residues. Germline V lookup: CDR1 MNHEY, CDR2 SVGAGI. V was clipped by 2 bases and J by 11 bases, with 16 bases between them. In DNA form, the CDR3 reads TGTGCCAGCAGTTACACGGGTGGCCTCTGGGCACCCCTCCACTTT. This encodes CASSYTGGLWAPLHF.

The DNA for the CDR3 is TGTGCCAGCTCACGTAAAGGGGGGGCAAACCCCCAGCATTTT. It encodes CASSRKGGANPQHF. The genes are TRBV18 and TRBJ1-5, with a possible D match to TRBD1 (6 bases). From germline, CDR1 is KGHSH and CDR2 LQKENI. The CDR3 spans 14 residues. V was shortened by 4 bases and J by 10 bases, with 17 bases between the two germline ends.